This is a list of T cell receptor beta chains from one sample in a study of immune evolution from preneoplasia to lung adenocarcinoma. The data were produced by immunoSEQ multiplex PCR, yet TCRdb's version contains in-frame clones alone and is incomplete. The sample contains around 4,400 clones, about 90% of which appear only once. The sequencing sample was made of FFPE invasive lung adenocarcinoma tissue. The receptors come from a person in their fifties with lung adenocarcinoma. Each CDR3 is given with its conserved first and last residue. Fields, in order: J gene, V gene, CDR3 protein.

TRBJ2-3	TRBV9	CASSVGAGASTDTQYF
TRBJ2-3	TRBV11-2	CASSLVGQGTDTQYF
TRBJ2-3	TRBV7-2	CASSLERLAGAVDTQYF
TRBJ1-3	TRBV5-4	CASSRPGGSGNTIYF
TRBJ2-1	TRBV4-1	CASSRAGEGNEQFF
TRBJ2-5	TRBV5-1	CASSLVGGSRSKTQYF
TRBJ2-3	TRBV5-1	CASSFSGTGPGDTQYF
TRBJ2-1	TRBV5-4	CASSLWASGNDEQFF
TRBJ2-1	TRBV6-5	CASSSPGTPRQFF
TRBJ2-5	TRBV9	CASSVSGQPNGETQYF
TRBJ1-1	TRBV28	CASSLTGGGHTEAFF
TRBJ1-1	TRBV28	CASSLRVGTEAFF
TRBJ1-1	TRBV7-9	CASNIEQGTEAFF
TRBJ1-1	TRBV30	CAWSEGSMNTEAFF
TRBJ2-1	TRBV29-1	CSVDQGNEQFF
TRBJ1-5	TRBV19	CASSFGGAGNQPQHF
TRBJ2-2	TRBV19	CASSTRQGPPVNTGELFF
TRBJ1-2	TRBV7-2	CASSLTVDYGYTF
TRBJ1-1	TRBV18	CASSPFTYTEAFF
TRBJ1-1	TRBV28	CASSFGGGPGTEAFF
TRBJ2-7	TRBV28	CASSRRTTPWGEQYF
TRBJ2-1	TRBV2	CASSEQKLLYNEQFF
TRBJ2-6	TRBV7-2	CASSSYGGSGANVLTF
TRBJ2-3	TRBV6-5	CASSHLGGPDTQYF
TRBJ2-7	TRBV7-9	CASSGGREYYEQYF
TRBJ2-3	TRBV15	CATESAVTDTQYF
TRBJ1-1	TRBV7-9	CASSLVGTGAFGEAFF
TRBJ2-1	TRBV6-1	CASSRQGAISNEQFF
TRBJ1-5	TRBV18	CASSPPNRDQPQHF
TRBJ2-2	TRBV6-4	CASSEDPSYGGELFF
TRBJ1-2	TRBV7-2	CASSAGTGQITYGYTF
TRBJ2-4	TRBV28	CASSLDRVKNIQYF
TRBJ2-5	TRBV6-6	CASSYSEETQYF
TRBJ1-1	TRBV18	CASSPPARHLAFF
TRBJ1-2	TRBV6-6	CASTGGVLNYGYTF
TRBJ2-7	TRBV9	CATPLAEGYEQYF
TRBJ1-1	TRBV5-6	CASSLWGRVVNTEAFF
TRBJ1-2	TRBV28	CASSLGTGTYTF
TRBJ2-1	TRBV5-1	CASSWGGQGVSYNEQFF
TRBJ1-4	TRBV18	CASSPPEAGTLTTNEKLFF
TRBJ2-3	TRBV7-2	CASSFQGRGRTDTQYF
TRBJ2-2	TRBV28	CASSPRYGGELFF
TRBJ1-2	TRBV4-2	CATAGTSNYGYTF
TRBJ2-5	TRBV5-4	CASSPPGGQGKETQYF
TRBJ2-2	TRBV6-1	CASRQGTGELFF
TRBJ2-5	TRBV18	CASSSRHPPVGETQYF
TRBJ1-1	TRBV20-1	CRGVGGAEAFF
TRBJ2-5	TRBV29-1	CSVEPRAPQETQYF
TRBJ1-1	TRBV5-4	CASRVGGNTEAFF
TRBJ1-1	TRBV28	CASRNSVEAFF
TRBJ2-1	TRBV5-6	CASSFFRRLVIDEQFF
TRBJ2-4	TRBV7-6	CASSSGLGGTKNIQYF
TRBJ2-7	TRBV28	CASSWDTSYEQYF
TRBJ2-7	TRBV6-6	CASSPNDSYEQYF
TRBJ1-1	TRBV11-2	CASSLFTGAEAFF